Below, 13 T cell receptor beta chains from the same sample are listed, as sequenced in a study of post-analysis software for immune sequencing data. Study results and limitations: About five TRBV segments occurring more often in patients than controls included TRBV5-6, TRBV5-1 and TRBV20-1.

These receptors are not linked to any known antigen. TCR beta libraries were prepared from cDNA with unique molecular identifiers. From the PCR reads, TCRdb called clonotypes with MiXCR, one entry per CDR3 protein. The top ten clones hold roughly 13% of a sample with about 400,000 distinct CDR3 sequences, about a third of them seen once. Sequencing used blood. Source of these receptors: a girl aged 10-17 years with multiple sclerosis.

This clonotype was detected a few times. The V call is TRBV7-9, the J call TRBJ2-5; the D is unclear. Trimming removed 5 bases at V and 5 bases at J, with 21 bases between. The CDR3 is 16 amino acids. The germline V gene encodes CDR1 SEHNR and CDR2 FQNEAQ (reference sequence). CDR3 DNA: TGTGCCAGCAGCCACCCCCCAGAGGACCCGTGGGAGACCCAGTACTTC. Residues: CASSHPPEDPWETQYF.

This clonotype has only a few counts. The chain links TRBV5-6 to TRBJ2-1; 8 nucleotides align to TRBD2. Looked up from germline, CDR1 is SGHDT and CDR2 is YYEEEE. Trimming at V came to 4 bases and at J to 7 bases, leaving 10 bases not matched to a gene. The CDR3 consists of 15 residues. As DNA, the CDR3 is TGTGCCAGCAGCGCCGGGGGGGGCAGGGCTAATGAGCAGTTCTTC. This gives the protein CASSAGGGRANEQFF.

This sequence joins TRBV2 and TRBJ2-7; D remains unclear. CDR1 is SNHLY, CDR2 FYNNEI, per germline. This CDR3 spans 14 amino acids. Trimming stripped 3 bases from V and 0 bases from J, with 9 bases between. CDR3 region: CASSDVPPSYEQYF. The CDR3 nucleotides read TGTGCCAGCAGTGACGTCCCCCCCTCCTACGAGCAGTACTTC.

The V call is TRBV7-3, the J call TRBJ2-3; 7 bases fit TRBD2. The CDR3 is made up of 18 amino acids. Germline CDR1 reads SGHTA; CDR2 reads FQGTGA. Unmatched junction bases numbered 11, after V lost 1 base and J lost 1 base. CDR3 protein: CASSLSLSGSTGTDTQYF. The DNA of the CDR3 is TGTGCCAGCAGCTTAAGTCTTAGCGGGTCAACTGGCACAGATACGCAGTATTTT.

The V and J genes are TRBV5-6 and TRBJ2-1; TRBD2 is a possible D gene (5 bases). CDR3 length equals 15 residues. V was shortened by 1 base and J by 5 bases, with 13 bases between the two germline ends. Germline V gene sequence: CDR1 SGHDT, CDR2 YYEEEE. The CDR3 sequence is CASSLNRAGDNEQFF. DNA for the CDR3: TGTGCCAGCAGCTTGAATAGGGCGGGTGACAATGAGCAGTTCTTC.

This clonotype has only a few counts. V usage is TRBV20-1 and J usage is TRBJ1-1, with D hard to call. The germline V and J ends were trimmed by 6 bases and 4 bases, with 18 bases remaining between them. CDR3 size: 14 residues. CDR1 DFQATT and CDR2 SNEGSKA come from the germline V gene (reference sequence). CDR3 DNA: TGCAGTGCCCCTCCGACGGCAGTTATCACTGAAGCTTTCTTT. Translated, it gives CSAPPTAVITEAFF.

Here the CDR3 DNA reads TGCAGTGCTAGTAGTGCGGGGGGGCTGCGAGAGACCCAGTACTTC. It yields the protein CSASSAGGLRETQYF. The V call is TRBV20-1, the J call TRBJ2-5; 9 bases line up with TRBD2. V shed 3 bases, J shed 4 bases, and the junction held 9 bases outside the gene matches. CDR1 DFQATT and CDR2 SNEGSKA come from the germline V gene (reference sequence). CDR3 size: 15 residues.

This clonotype showed up just a few times. This chain joins TRBV6-5 and TRBJ2-3; D uncertain. Looked up from germline, CDR1 is MNHEY and CDR2 is SVGAGI. This CDR3 comprises 15 residues. With 6 bases removed from V and 4 bases from J, the gap between germline ends came to 17 bases. The CDR3 coding sequence is TGTGCCAGCAGCTCACACCAGTCCCTTGCAGATACGCAGTATTTT. Protein: CASSSHQSLADTQYF.

This clonotype was detected a few times. The CDR3 sequence is CASSLRDRAFGTEAFF. The CDR3 DNA sequence: TGTGCCAGCAGCCTTAGAGACAGGGCCTTCGGCACTGAAGCTTTCTTT. The chain uses TRBV7-3 and TRBJ1-1; 7 bases are a match to TRBD1. Germline V gives CDR1 SGHTA, CDR2 FQGTGA. The CDR3 contains 16 residues. Germline trimming cut 5 bases from V and 4 bases from J; bases unmatched to any gene: 13.

V is TRBV24-1 and J is TRBJ2-7; maybe TRBD2 (5 bases). CDR3 length equals 13 residues. CDR1 is KGHDR, CDR2 SFDVKD, per germline. The V gene lost 2 bases and the J gene lost 2 bases, with 6 bases spanning the gap. CDR3 sequence: CATSDWETYEQYF. The CDR3, as DNA: TGTGCCACCAGTGATTGGGAGACCTACGAGCAGTACTTC.

As for this clonotype: Compared with germline, one end of the junction differs, possibly owing to a read error. The chain combines TRBV7-6 with TRBJ2-2; 11 nucleotides agree with TRBD2. CDR1 and CDR2 from the germline V gene are SGHVS and FNYEAQ. The CDR3 consists of 18 residues. The CDR3 is CVSSLAPSGRTNTGELFF. CDR3 nucleotide sequence: TGTGTCAGCAGCTTAGCCCCTAGCGGGAGGACGAACACCGGGGAGCTGTTTTTT.

Many counts were recorded for this clonotype. This rearrangement joins TRBV4-3 to TRBJ2-3; 11 bases map to TRBD1. Trimming at V came to 0 bases and at J to 6 bases, leaving 5 bases not matched to a gene. Germline V lookup: CDR1 LGHNA, CDR2 YSLEER. CDR3 length: 16 residues. CDR3 loop: CASSQDPGQGADTQYF. Here the CDR3 DNA reads TGCGCCAGCAGCCAAGATCCCGGACAGGGGGCGGATACGCAGTATTTT.

This sequence joins TRBV29-1 and TRBJ2-7, with D perhaps TRBD1 (6 bases). The V and J ends lost 3 bases and 2 bases respectively, with 11 bases between them. The germline V gene encodes CDR1 SQVTM and CDR2 ANQGSEA. This CDR3 is 13 amino acids long. CDR3 sequence (DNA): TGCAGCGTTGATATAGGGGGAACCTACGAGCAGTACTTC. Translation gives CSVDIGGTYEQYF.